The 15 T cell receptor beta chains below were found in one sample sequenced in a study of blood T cell repertoires in COVID-19. Clones were sequenced by immunoSEQ multiplex PCR, and TCRdb holds only the in-frame ones, with some missing. Of roughly 130,000 clones in the sample, less than 85% were seen once. The sequencing sample was made of peripheral blood. The origin of the receptors is a woman in her sixties or seventies with acute or convalescent COVID-19.

The V gene is TRBV5-5, the J gene TRBJ1-2; D gene unclear. V was trimmed by 2 bases and J by 3 bases, leaving 17 bases between them. CDR3 length: 16 amino acids. Germline V gene data show CDR1 as SGHKS and CDR2 as YYEKEE (reference sequence). The DNA of the CDR3 is TGTGCCAGCAGCTTTCGGACTATTATAATCGACTATGGCTACACCTTC. Amino acids: CASSFRTIIIDYGYTF.

The V call is TRBV30, the J call TRBJ1-5, with 9 bases aligning to TRBD1. The V segment lost 5 bases and the J segment 5 bases; nucleotides outside the gene matches: 4. In germline, CDR1 is GTSNPN, CDR2 SVGIG (reference sequence). The CDR3 totals 13 residues. The CDR3 loop reads CAWGGQGHQPQHF. The CDR3 nucleotides are TGTGCCTGGGGCGGACAGGGGCATCAGCCCCAGCATTTT.

The chain links TRBV2 to TRBJ1-4, with D unresolved. This CDR3 is 17 amino acids long. The ends were cut back, 7 bases at V and 2 bases at J, with 20 bases in the middle. In germline, CDR1 is SNHLY, CDR2 FYNNEI. This CDR3 reads CASNAGVGKQTNEKLFF. The CDR3 region has the DNA TGTGCCAGCAACGCCGGGGTCGGAAAACAGACTAATGAAAAACTGTTTTTT.

This chain joins TRBV6-5 and TRBJ1-1; unclear D gene. CDR3 length: 14 amino acids. V lost 10 bases to trimming and J lost 2 bases, with 17 bases between them. Germline V gives CDR1 MNHEY, CDR2 SVGAGI. CDR3 in DNA: TGTGCCACGACTACGGCAGGAATAAACACTGAAGCTTTCTTT. Its protein product is CATTTAGINTEAFF.

The chain joins TRBV4-1 to TRBJ1-2; D remains unclear. Trimming stripped 4 bases from V and 6 bases from J, with 15 bases between. Looked up from germline, CDR1 is MGHRA and CDR2 is YSYEKL. The CDR3 runs 14 residues. This CDR3 is CASSPSRALDGYTF. As DNA, the CDR3 is TGCGCCAGCAGCCCCTCTAGAGCCTTGGATGGCTACACCTTC.

J is TRBJ1-3 and V is TRBV19; possible D gene TRBD1, 6 bases. Germline V gives CDR1 LNHDA, CDR2 SQIVND (reference sequence). This CDR3 has 13 amino acids. V was pared by 7 bases and J by 0 bases, with 7 bases between. DNA for the CDR3: TGTGCCAGTAACAGGGCCTCTGGAAACACCATATATTTT. The encoded protein is CASNRASGNTIYF.

Comments on this clone: Relative to the germline gene, one junction end is altered; a read error may explain this. The V gene is TRBV24-1, the J gene TRBJ2-1; tentatively, D is TRBD2 (5 bases). This CDR3 comprises 13 residues. Germline CDR1 and CDR2: KGHDR and SFDVKD. DNA for the CDR3: TGTGCCACCAGTGATTTTAAAGAGCGGTATACACTCTTC. Translating it yields CATSDFKERYTLF.

A single count supports this clone. This chain joins TRBV2 and TRBJ1-4; TRBD1 matches 7 bases. Per germline, CDR1 SNHLY and CDR2 FYNNEI. The CDR3 loop spans 14 amino acids. V shed 5 bases and J 8 bases; nucleotides not matched to a gene: 8. In DNA, the CDR3 is TGTGCCAGCAGTCCCCAGGGGGTAAGGGAAAAACTGTTTTTT. It is translated as CASSPQGVREKLFF.

The V call is TRBV6-6, the J call TRBJ1-4; D ambiguous. The CDR3 runs to 16 residues. The germline CDR1 and CDR2 sequences are MNHNY and SVGAGI (reference sequence). The ends were cut back, 7 bases at V and 7 bases at J, with 22 bases in the middle. This CDR3 is CASIHQPTSFTEKLFF. The DNA of the CDR3 is TGTGCCAGCATCCACCAACCGACATCGTTTACTGAAAAACTGTTTTTT.

A few counts support this clone. The gene calls are TRBV4-1 and TRBJ1-2, with D possibly matching TRBD1 (5 bases). V lost 1 base, J lost 4 bases, and 13 bases lay in between. This CDR3 contains 15 residues. Germline V gene data show CDR1 as MGHRA and CDR2 as YSYEKL. The CDR3 DNA reads TGCGCCAGCAGCCAAGGTCCGCGGACATTCTATGGCTACACCTTC. It codes for CASSQGPRTFYGYTF.

There are a few counts of this clone. The chain joins TRBV5-1 to TRBJ1-1, with TRBD1 as a possible D gene (6 bases). Germline V gene data show CDR1 as SGHRS and CDR2 as YFSETQ. V gave up 2 bases and J gave up 4 bases, with 9 bases separating them. The length of the CDR3 is 13 residues. The DNA for the CDR3 is TGCGCCAGCAGCTTTCAGGGGACCACTGAAGCTTTCTTT. Translated, it gives CASSFQGTTEAFF.

The chain carries TRBV6-4 and TRBJ2-1, with TRBD2 identical over 8 bases. The V gene end was trimmed by 5 bases and the J gene end by 9 bases; junction bases not matched to a gene: 12. The CDR3 extends over 15 amino acids. Looked up from germline, CDR1 is MRHNA and CDR2 is SNTAGT. This chain's CDR3 is CASSLSGTSKGEQFF. The CDR3 region has the DNA TGTGCCAGCAGTTTGTCCGGGACTAGTAAGGGTGAGCAGTTCTTC.

The chain recombines TRBV2 with TRBJ2-5, with D possibly TRBD1 on 6 matching bases. Germline V gives CDR1 SNHLY, CDR2 FYNNEI. V was clipped by 5 bases and J by 7 bases, with 20 bases between them. The CDR3 spans 15 residues. The chain's CDR3 is CASSPARGQPGTQYF. The CDR3 bases are TGTGCCAGCAGTCCCGCCCGCGGACAGCCCGGGACCCAGTACTTC.

The rearrangement uses TRBV5-8 and TRBJ1-5; TRBD1 matches at 8 bases. With 4 bases clipped from V and 4 bases from J, the junction kept 10 bases outside the gene matches. Germline-derived CDR1 and CDR2 are SGHTS and YDEGEE. The CDR3 covers 16 residues. The CDR3 region is CASSRQGLQANQPQHF. The DNA of the CDR3 is TGTGCCAGCAGCCGACAGGGGCTACAGGCGAATCAGCCCCAGCATTTT.

This chain joins TRBV19 and TRBJ1-1, with D possibly TRBD1 on 6 matching bases. Trimming took off 1 base at V and 7 bases at J, with 16 bases between the two ends. The length of the CDR3 is 15 residues. The germline gives CDR1 LNHDA, CDR2 SQIVND (reference sequence). The CDR3 protein is CASSIVGWTADEAFF. CDR3 nucleotide sequence: TGTGCCAGTAGTATAGTGGGTTGGACAGCAGATGAAGCTTTCTTT.